The present T cell receptor (beta chain) was sequenced within a study of CD8+CD57+ T cells in acquired aplastic anemia. Study results and caveats: Patients and controls shared roughly 30 CD8+ CDR3 sequences, which appeared highly expressed in patients and within their immunodominant clones. Significant differences in CD8+ Simpson's diversity were not observed between patients and controls.

Comments on this clonotype: Its antigen is not known.

The CDR3 covers 14 residues. The germline V gene encodes CDR1 KGHDR and CDR2 SFDVKD. The V end lost 5 bases, the J end lost 8 bases, and 12 bases lay between the germline ends. Previously, flow cytometry had revealed CD8+CD57+ cell expansion in the patients chosen for sequencing. CDR3 and TCR beta VDJ profiling relied on a genomic DNA template. TCRdb recomputed calls from the reads with MiXCR, one row per CDR3 protein. The sample consists of fewer than 250,000 distinct CDR3 sequences, 47% of them appearing once. The specimen was sorted CD4+, CD8+, or CD8+CD57+ T cells (not recorded which) from PBMCs. This TCR was recovered from a human donor with aplastic anemia. The rearrangement joins TRBV24-1 to TRBJ1-6; D is unresolved. DNA of the CDR3: TGTGCCACCAGTGGCCCCTCTTGGGATTCACCCCTCCACTTT. Its translation: CATSGPSWDSPLHF.